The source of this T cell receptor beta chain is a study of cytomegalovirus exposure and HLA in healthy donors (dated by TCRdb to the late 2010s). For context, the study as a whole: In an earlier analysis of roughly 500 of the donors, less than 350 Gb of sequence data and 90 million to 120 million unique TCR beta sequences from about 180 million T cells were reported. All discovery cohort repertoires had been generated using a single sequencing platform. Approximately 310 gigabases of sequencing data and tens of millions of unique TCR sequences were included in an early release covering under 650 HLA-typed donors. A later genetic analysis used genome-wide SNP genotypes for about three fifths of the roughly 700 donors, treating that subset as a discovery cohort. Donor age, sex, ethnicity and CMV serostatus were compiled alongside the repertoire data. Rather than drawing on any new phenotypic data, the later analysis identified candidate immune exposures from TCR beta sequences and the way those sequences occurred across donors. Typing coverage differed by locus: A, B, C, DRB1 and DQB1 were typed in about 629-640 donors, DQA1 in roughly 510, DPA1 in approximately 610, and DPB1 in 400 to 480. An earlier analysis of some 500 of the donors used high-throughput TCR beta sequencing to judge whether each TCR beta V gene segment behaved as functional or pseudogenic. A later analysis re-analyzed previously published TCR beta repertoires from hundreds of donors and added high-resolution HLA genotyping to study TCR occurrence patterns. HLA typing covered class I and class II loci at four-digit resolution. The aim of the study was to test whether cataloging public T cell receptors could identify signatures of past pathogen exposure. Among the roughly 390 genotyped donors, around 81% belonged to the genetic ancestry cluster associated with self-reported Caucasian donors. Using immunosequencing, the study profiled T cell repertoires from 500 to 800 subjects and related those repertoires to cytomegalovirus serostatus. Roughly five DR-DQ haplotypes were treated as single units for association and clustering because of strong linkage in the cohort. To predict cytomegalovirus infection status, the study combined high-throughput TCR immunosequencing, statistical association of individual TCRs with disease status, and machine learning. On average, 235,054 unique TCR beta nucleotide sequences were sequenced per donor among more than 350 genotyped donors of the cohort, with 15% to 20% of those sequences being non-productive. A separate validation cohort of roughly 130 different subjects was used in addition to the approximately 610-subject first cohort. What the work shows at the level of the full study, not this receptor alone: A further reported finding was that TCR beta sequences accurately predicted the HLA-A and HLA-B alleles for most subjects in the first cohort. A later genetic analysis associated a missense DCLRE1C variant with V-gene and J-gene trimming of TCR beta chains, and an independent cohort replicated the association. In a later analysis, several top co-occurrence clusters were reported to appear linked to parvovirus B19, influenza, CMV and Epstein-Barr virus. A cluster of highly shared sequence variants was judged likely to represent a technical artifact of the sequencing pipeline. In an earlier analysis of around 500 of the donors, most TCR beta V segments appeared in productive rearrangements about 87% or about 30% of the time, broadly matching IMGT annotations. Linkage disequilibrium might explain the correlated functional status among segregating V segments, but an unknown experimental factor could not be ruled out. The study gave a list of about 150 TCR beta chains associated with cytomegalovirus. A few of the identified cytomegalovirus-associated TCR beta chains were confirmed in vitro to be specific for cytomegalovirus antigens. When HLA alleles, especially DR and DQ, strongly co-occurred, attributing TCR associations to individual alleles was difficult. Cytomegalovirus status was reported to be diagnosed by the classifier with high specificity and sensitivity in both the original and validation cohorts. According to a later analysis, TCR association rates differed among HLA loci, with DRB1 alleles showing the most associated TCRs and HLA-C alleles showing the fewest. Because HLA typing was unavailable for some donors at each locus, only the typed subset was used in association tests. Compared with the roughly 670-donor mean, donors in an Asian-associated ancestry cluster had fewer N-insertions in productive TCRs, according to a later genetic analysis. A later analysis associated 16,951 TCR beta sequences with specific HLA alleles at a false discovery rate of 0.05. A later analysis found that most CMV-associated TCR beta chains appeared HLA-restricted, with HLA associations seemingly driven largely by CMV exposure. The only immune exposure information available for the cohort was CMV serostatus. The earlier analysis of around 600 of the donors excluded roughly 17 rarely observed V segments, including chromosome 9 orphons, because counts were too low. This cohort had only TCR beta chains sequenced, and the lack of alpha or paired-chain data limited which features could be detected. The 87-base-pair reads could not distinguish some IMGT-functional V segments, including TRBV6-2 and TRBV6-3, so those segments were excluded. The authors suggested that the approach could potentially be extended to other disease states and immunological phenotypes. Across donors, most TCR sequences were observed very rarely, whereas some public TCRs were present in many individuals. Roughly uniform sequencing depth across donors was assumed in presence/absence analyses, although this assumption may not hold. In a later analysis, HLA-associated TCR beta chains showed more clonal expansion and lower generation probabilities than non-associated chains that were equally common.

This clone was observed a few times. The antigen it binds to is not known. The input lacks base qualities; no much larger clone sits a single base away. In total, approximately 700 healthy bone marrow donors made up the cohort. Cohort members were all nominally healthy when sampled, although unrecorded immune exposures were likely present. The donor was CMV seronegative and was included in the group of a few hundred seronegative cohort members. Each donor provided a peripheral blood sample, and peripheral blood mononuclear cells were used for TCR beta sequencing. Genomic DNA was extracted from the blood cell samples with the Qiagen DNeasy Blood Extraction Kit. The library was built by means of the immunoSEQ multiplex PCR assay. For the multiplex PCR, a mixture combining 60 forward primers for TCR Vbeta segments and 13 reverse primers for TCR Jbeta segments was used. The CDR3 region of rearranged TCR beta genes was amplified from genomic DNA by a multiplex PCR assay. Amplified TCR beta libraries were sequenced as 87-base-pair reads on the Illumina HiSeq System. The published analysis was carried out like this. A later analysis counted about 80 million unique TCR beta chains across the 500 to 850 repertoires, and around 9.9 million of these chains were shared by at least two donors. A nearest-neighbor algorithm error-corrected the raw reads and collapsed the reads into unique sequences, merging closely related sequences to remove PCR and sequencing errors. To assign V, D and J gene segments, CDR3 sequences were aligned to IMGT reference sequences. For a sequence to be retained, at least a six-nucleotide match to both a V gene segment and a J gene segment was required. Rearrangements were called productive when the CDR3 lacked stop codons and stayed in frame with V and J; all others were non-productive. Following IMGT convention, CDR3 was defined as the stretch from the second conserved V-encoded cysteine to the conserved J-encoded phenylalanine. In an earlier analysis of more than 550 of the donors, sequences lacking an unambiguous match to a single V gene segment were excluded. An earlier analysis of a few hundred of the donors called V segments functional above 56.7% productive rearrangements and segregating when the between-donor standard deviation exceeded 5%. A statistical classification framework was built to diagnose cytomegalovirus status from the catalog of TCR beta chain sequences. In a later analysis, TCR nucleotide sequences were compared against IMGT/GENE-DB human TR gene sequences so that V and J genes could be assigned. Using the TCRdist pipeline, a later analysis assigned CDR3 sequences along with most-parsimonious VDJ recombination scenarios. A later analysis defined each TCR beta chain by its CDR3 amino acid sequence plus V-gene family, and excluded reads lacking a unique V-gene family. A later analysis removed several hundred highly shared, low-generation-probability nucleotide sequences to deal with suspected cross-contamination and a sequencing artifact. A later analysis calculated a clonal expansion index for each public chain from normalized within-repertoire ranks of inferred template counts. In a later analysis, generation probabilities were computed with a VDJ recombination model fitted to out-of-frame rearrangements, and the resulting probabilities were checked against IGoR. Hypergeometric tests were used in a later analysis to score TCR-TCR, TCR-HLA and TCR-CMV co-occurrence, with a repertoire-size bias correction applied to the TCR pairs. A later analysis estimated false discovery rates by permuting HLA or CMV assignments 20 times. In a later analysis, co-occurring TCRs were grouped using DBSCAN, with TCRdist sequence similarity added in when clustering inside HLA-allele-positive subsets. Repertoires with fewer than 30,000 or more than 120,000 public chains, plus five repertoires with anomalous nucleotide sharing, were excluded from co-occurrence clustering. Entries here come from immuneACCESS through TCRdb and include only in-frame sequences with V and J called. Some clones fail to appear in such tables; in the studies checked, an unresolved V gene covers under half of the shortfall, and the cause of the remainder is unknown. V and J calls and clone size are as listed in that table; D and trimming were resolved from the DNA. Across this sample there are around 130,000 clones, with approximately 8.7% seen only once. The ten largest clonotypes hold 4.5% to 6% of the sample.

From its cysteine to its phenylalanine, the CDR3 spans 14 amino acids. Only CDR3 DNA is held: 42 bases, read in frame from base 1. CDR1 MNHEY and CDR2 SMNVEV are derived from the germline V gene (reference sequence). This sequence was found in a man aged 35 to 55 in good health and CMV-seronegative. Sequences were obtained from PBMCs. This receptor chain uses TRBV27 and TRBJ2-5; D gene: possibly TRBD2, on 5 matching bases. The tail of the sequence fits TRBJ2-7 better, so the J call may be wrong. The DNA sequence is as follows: TGTGCCAGCAGTTTCTCCCGAGGGAACTACGAGCAGTACTTC. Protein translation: CASSFSRGNYEQYF.